This T cell receptor (beta chain) was recovered during a study of sequential checkpoint blockade in melanoma. Study information: Arm A got nivolumab then ipilimumab; arm B the reverse, 1:1. After both sequences, patients received maintenance nivolumab.

Germline values: CDR1 SGHRS, CDR2 YFSETQ. Trimming took 3 bases from V and 5 from J, leaving 12 bases between them. The CDR3 covers 13 residues. Some clones are missing from TCRdb's copy, which holds only in-frame ones; the method was immunoSEQ multiplex PCR. The table includes about 37,000 clones, approximately 84% detected once. Documented treatment: randomized to nivolumab then ipilimumab (arm A) or the reverse (arm B). No patient had prior DNA-damaging chemotherapy. Live CD3+CD8+ CD19− CD56− cells were sorted from PBMCs. This sequence originates from a human donor with melanoma. The material sequenced was CD8+ T cells sorted from blood (inferred from file names), taken from a patient given nivolumab and ipilimumab in sequence. The rearrangement uses TRBV5-1 and TRBJ2-7; no definite D call. CDR3 sequence reads: CASSWLPHDEQYF. CDR3 coding DNA: TGCGCCAGCAGCTGGCTCCCACACGACGAGCAGTACTTC.